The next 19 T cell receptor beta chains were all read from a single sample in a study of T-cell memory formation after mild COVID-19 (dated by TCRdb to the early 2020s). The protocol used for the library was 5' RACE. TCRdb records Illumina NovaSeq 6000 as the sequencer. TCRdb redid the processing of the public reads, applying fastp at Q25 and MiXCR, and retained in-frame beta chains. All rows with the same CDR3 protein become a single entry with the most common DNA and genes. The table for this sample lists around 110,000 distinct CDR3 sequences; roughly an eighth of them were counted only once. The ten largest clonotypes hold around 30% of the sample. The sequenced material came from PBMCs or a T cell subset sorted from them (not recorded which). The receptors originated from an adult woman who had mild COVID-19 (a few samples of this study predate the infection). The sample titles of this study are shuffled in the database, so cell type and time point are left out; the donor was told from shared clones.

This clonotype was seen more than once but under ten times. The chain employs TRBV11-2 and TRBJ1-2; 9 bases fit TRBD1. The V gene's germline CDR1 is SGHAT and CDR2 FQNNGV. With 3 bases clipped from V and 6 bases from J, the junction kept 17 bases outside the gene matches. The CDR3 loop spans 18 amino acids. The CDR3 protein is CASSFTYPGTGSDDGYTF. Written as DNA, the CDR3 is TGTGCCAGCAGCTTTACTTATCCCGGGACAGGGAGTGACGATGGCTACACCTTC.

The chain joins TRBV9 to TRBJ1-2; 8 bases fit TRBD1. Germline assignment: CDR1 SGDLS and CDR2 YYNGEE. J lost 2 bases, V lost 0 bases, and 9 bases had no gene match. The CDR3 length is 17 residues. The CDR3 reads CASSVAPDRGYNYGYTF. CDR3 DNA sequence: TGTGCCAGCAGCGTAGCTCCAGACAGGGGCTACAACTATGGCTACACCTTC.

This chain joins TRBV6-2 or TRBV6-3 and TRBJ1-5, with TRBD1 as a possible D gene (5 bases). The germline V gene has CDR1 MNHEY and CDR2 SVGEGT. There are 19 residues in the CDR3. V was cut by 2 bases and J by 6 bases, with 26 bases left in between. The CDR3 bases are TGTGCCAGCAGTTACAAGTATTCGACAGCTTGGTTTGGAGCTCAGCCCCAGCATTTT. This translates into CASSYKYSTAWFGAQPQHF.

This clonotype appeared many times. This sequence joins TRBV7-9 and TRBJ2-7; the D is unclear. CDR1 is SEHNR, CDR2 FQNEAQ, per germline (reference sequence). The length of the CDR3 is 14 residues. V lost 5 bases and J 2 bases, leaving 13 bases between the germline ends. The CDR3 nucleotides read TGTGCCAGCAGCCATACAGTAACACCCTACGAGCAGTACTTC. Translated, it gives CASSHTVTPYEQYF. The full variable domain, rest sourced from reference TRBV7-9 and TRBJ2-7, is DTGVSQNPRHKITKRGQNVTFRCDPISEHNRLYWYRQTLGQGPEFLTYFQNEAQLEKSRLLSDRFSAERPKGSFSTLEIQRTEQGDSAMYLCASSHTVTPYEQYFGPGTRLTVT.

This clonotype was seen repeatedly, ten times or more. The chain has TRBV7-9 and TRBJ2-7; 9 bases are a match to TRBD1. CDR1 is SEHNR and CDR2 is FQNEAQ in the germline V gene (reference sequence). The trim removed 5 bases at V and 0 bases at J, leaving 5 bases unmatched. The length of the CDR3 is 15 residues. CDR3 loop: CASSPGQGLSYEQYF. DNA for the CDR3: TGTGCCAGCAGCCCGGGACAGGGACTCTCCTACGAGCAGTACTTC.

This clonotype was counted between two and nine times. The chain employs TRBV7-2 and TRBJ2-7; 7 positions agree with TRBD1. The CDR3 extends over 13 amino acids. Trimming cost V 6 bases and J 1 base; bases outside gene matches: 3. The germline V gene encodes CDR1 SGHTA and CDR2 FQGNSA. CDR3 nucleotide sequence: TGTGCCAGCAGAGACAGGGCGTCCTACGAGCAGTACTTC. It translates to CASRDRASYEQYF.

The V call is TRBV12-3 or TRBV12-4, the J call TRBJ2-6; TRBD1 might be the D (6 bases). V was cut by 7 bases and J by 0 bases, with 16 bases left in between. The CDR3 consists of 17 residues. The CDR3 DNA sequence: TGTGCCAGCACTCATACAGGGACCCACTCTGGGGCCAACGTCCTGACTTTC. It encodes CASTHTGTHSGANVLTF.

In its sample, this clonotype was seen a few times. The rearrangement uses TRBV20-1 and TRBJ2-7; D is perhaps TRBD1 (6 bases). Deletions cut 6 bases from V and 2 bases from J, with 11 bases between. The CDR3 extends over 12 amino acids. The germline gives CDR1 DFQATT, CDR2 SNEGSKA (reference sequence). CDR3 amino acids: CSAWGQPYEQYF. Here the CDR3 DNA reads TGCAGTGCGTGGGGACAACCCTACGAGCAGTACTTC.

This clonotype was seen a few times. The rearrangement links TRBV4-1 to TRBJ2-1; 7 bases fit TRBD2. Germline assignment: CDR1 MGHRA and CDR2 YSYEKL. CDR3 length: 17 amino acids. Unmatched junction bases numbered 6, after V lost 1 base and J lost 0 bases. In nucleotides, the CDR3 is TGCGCCAGCAGCCAAGGAGCGGGACGGAGCTCCTACAATGAGCAGTTCTTC. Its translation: CASSQGAGRSSYNEQFF.

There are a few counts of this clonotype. The CDR3 DNA is TGTGCCAGCAGCCAGACAGGGGGAGGCTACACCTTC. Residues: CASSQTGGGYTF. J is TRBJ1-2 and V is TRBV12-3 or TRBV12-4; 9 bases map to TRBD1. V lost 6 bases, J lost 8 bases, and 4 bases stayed unmatched. The CDR3 contains 12 residues.

The CDR3 reads CASRSSFVYEQYF. In nucleotides, the CDR3 is TGTGCCAGCAGATCTAGCTTCGTCTACGAGCAGTACTTC. This chain joins TRBV27 and TRBJ2-7; TRBD2 might be the D (5 bases). CDR3 length: 13 residues. Germline V gene data show CDR1 as MNHEY and CDR2 as SMNVEV (reference sequence). The V gene lost 6 bases and the J gene lost 3 bases, with 12 bases spanning the gap.

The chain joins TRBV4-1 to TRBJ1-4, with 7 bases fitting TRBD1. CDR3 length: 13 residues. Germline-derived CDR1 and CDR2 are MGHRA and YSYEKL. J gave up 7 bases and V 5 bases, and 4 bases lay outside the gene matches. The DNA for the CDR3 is TGCGCCAGCAGCACCGGGACAGCTGAAAAACTGTTTTTT. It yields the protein CASSTGTAEKLFF.

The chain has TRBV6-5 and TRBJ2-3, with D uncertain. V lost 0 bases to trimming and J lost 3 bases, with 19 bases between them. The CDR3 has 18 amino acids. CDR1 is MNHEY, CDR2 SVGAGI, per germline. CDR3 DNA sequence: TGTGCCAGCAGTTACTCGATCCCCGGGCTAGGTGGTACAGATACGCAGTATTTT. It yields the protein CASSYSIPGLGGTDTQYF.

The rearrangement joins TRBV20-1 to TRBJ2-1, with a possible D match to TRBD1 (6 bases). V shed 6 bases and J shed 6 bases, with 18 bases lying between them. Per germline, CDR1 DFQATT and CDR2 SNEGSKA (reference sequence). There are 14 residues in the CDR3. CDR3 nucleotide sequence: TGCAGTGCCTTCGAACAGGGTAGGGTCAATGAGCAGTTCTTC. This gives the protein CSAFEQGRVNEQFF.

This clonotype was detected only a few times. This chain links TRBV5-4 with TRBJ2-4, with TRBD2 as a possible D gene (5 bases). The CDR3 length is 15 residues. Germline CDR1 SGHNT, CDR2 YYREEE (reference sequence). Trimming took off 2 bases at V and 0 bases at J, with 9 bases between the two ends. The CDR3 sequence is CASSFGGLAKNIQYF. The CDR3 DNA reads TGTGCCAGCAGCTTCGGAGGCCTAGCCAAAAACATTCAGTACTTC.

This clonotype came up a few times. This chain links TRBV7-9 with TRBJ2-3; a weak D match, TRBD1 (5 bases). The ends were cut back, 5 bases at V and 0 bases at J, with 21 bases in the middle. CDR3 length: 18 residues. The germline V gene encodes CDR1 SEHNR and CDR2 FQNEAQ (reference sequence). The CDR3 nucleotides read TGTGCCAGCAGCACCCCCGACAGACTGATTTCTAGCACAGATACGCAGTATTTT. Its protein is CASSTPDRLISSTDTQYF.

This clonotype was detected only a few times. Here the CDR3 DNA reads TGTGCCAGCAGTCCCCGGGAGGGGCTCTACAATGAGCAGTTCTTC. Protein product: CASSPREGLYNEQFF. This chain joins TRBV12-3 or TRBV12-4 and TRBJ2-1, with 8 bases aligning to TRBD2. Germline trimming cut 5 bases from V and 3 bases from J; bases unmatched to any gene: 6. The CDR3 length is 15 residues.

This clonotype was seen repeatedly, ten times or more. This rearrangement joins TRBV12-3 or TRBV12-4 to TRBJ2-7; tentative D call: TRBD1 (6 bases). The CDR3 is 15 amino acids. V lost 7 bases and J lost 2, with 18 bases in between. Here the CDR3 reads CASTPTGPLAYEQYF. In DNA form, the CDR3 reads TGTGCCAGCACCCCGACAGGTCCCCTTGCCTACGAGCAGTACTTC.

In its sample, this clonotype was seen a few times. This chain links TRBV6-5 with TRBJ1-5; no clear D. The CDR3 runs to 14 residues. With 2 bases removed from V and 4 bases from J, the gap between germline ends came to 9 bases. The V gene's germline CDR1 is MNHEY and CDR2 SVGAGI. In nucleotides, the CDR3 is TGTGCCAGCAGTTACGCCGGGTTTAATCAGCCCCAGCATTTT. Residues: CASSYAGFNQPQHF.